These 30 T cell receptor beta chains share one sample of origin, sequenced in a study of T cell responses to AZD1222 COVID-19 vaccine. Here immunoSEQ multiplex PCR was the method, and the copy in TCRdb shows in-frame clones only, minus some. The table records some 170,000 clones, 90% to 95% of them present only once. The specimen comprised peripheral blood, sampled 28 days after the second dose of the MenACWY control vaccine. Every receptor here comes from an adult who received the MenACWY meningococcal vaccine as a control.

The chain links TRBV6-5 to TRBJ1-1, with D possibly being TRBD1 (5 bases). V lost 8 bases to trimming and J lost 5 bases, with 15 bases between them. The CDR3 is 13 residues long. The germline V gene encodes CDR1 MNHEY and CDR2 SVGAGI. CDR3 nucleotide sequence: TGTGCCAGCCCTGGGGCCAGGGTTACTGAAGCTTTCTTT. Translating gives CASPGARVTEAFF.

The sample holds one count of this clone. The chain combines TRBV7-2 with TRBJ1-2, with D unclear. The CDR3 consists of 14 residues. From germline, CDR1 is SGHTA and CDR2 FQGNSA. Trimming pared 1 base from V and 2 bases from J, leaving 8 bases between. The CDR3 DNA sequence: TGTGCCAGCAGCTTAGGCCCCCAAAACTATGGCTACACCTTC. Translated, it gives CASSLGPQNYGYTF.

The V gene is TRBV6-2 or TRBV6-3, the J gene TRBJ1-1; D gene uncertain. The V end lost 2 bases, the J end lost 1 base, and 8 bases lay between the germline ends. Germline V gene sequence: CDR1 MNHEY, CDR2 SVGEGT. This CDR3 has 14 residues. The CDR3 loop reads CASSYGVRNTEAFF. In nucleotides, the CDR3 is TGTGCCAGCAGTTACGGGGTCCGGAACACTGAAGCTTTCTTT.

The chain is built from TRBV6-2 or TRBV6-3 and TRBJ2-7; no definite D call. The V and J ends lost 0 bases and 5 bases respectively, with 17 bases between them. Per germline, CDR1 MNHEY and CDR2 SVGEGT. This CDR3 comprises 16 residues. This CDR3 is CASSYSGRAAANEQYF. The DNA for the CDR3 is TGTGCCAGCAGTTACTCGGGCCGGGCGGCTGCCAACGAGCAGTACTTC.

The V call is TRBV11-2, the J call TRBJ2-7; 11 nucleotides align to TRBD1. The CDR3 length is 16 residues. Germline loops: CDR1 SGHAT, CDR2 FQNNGV. With 5 bases clipped from V and 5 bases from J, the junction kept 11 bases outside the gene matches. CDR3 residues: CASSGDRGIAGDEQYF. The CDR3 DNA follows: TGTGCCAGCAGCGGGGACAGGGGGATAGCAGGGGACGAGCAGTACTTC.

This sequence joins TRBV10-2 and TRBJ1-5; 9 bases line up with TRBD1. The junction had 5 bases not matched to a gene; V was cut back by 6 bases and J by 2 bases. There are 15 residues in the CDR3. Germline CDR1 reads WSHSY; CDR2 reads SAAADI. The CDR3: CASRETGGRNQPQHF. CDR3 nucleotide sequence: TGCGCCAGCAGAGAGACAGGGGGACGCAATCAGCCCCAGCATTTT.

In DNA form, the CDR3 reads TGTGCCAGCAGCCCGCAGGGACGGATCTATGGCTACACCTTC. Translation: CASSPQGRIYGYTF. The rearrangement links TRBV7-9 to TRBJ1-2, with D possibly being TRBD1 (5 bases). Trimming took 5 bases from V and 4 from J, leaving 14 bases between them. Germline loops: CDR1 SEHNR, CDR2 FQNEAQ (reference sequence). This CDR3 is 14 amino acids long.

V and J are TRBV6-1 and TRBJ1-1; the match to TRBD1 covers 10 bases. The CDR3 is 13 residues long. Trimming cost V 3 bases and J 8 bases; bases outside gene matches: 3. CDR1 MNHNS and CDR2 SASEGT come from the germline V gene. Written as DNA, the CDR3 is TGTGCCAGCAGTGAGACAGGGGGCGGCGAAGCTTTCTTT. Residues: CASSETGGGEAFF.

The V and J genes are TRBV6-5 and TRBJ1-1; 10 nucleotides line up with TRBD1. The length of the CDR3 is 14 residues. Trimming at V came to 6 bases and at J to 4 bases, leaving 5 bases not matched to a gene. Germline assignment: CDR1 MNHEY and CDR2 SVGAGI. CDR3 region: CASSRDRGPTEAFF. The CDR3 DNA follows: TGTGCCAGCAGCCGGGACAGGGGACCCACTGAAGCTTTCTTT.

The chain couples TRBV30 to TRBJ1-1; no firm D call. The CDR3 is made up of 15 amino acids. The germline V and J ends were trimmed by 4 bases and 6 bases, with 21 bases remaining between them. Germline V CDR1 and CDR2: GTSNPN, SVGIG (reference sequence). The CDR3 DNA reads as TGTGCCTGGACCCCCGCATCTGGGTTTACCGCTGAAGCTTTCTTT. Protein product: CAWTPASGFTAEAFF.

This sequence joins TRBV25-1 and TRBJ1-2, with TRBD1 matching over 11 bases. The CDR3 has 15 amino acids. Germline CDR1 reads MGHDK; CDR2 reads SYGVNS. V shed 4 bases and J 4 bases; nucleotides not matched to a gene: 5. CDR3 loop: CASSGGTGGIYGYTF. CDR3 in DNA: TGTGCCAGCAGTGGGGGGACAGGGGGTATCTATGGCTACACCTTC.

This chain links TRBV18 with TRBJ1-6; no firm D call. Deletions cut 3 bases from V and 0 bases from J, with 6 bases between. Germline V lookup: CDR1 KGHSH, CDR2 LQKENI. The CDR3 consists of 15 residues. CDR3 sequence: CASSPGSSYNSPLHF. The CDR3 nucleotides read TGTGCCAGCTCACCGGGTAGCTCCTATAATTCACCCCTCCACTTT.

This chain links TRBV19 with TRBJ2-7; TRBD1 agrees at 8 bases. This CDR3 region has 14 residues. Trimming at V came to 4 bases and at J to 2 bases, leaving 4 bases not matched to a gene. In germline, CDR1 is LNHDA, CDR2 SQIVND (reference sequence). As DNA, the CDR3 is TGTGCCAGTAGTACCCGACAGGGGCCCTACGAGCAGTACTTC. This gives the protein CASSTRQGPYEQYF.

The chain links TRBV27 to TRBJ2-7; 9 bases agree with TRBD1. CDR3 length equals 15 residues. Germline V gene data show CDR1 as MNHEY and CDR2 as SMNVEV (reference sequence). The V gene end was trimmed by 5 bases and the J gene end by 7 bases; junction bases not matched to a gene: 12. CDR3 residues: CASSRTRDRVREQYF. CDR3 DNA: TGTGCCAGCAGTCGCACAAGGGACAGGGTAAGGGAGCAGTACTTC.

The chain recombines TRBV11-2 with TRBJ1-6, with TRBD1 matching over 7 bases. J lost 4 bases, V lost 4 bases, and 10 bases had no gene match. The V gene's germline CDR1 is SGHAT and CDR2 FQNNGV. CDR3 size: 17 residues. The CDR3 DNA sequence: TGTGCCAGCAGCTCGATTACGGGACAGCGTTATAATTCACCCCTCCACTTT. Protein sequence: CASSSITGQRYNSPLHF.

The chain recombines TRBV24-1 with TRBJ2-2; perhaps TRBD2 as D (5 bases). Germline CDR1 is KGHDR and CDR2 is SFDVKD. V dropped 0 bases and J dropped 6 bases, with 13 bases sitting between them. CDR3 size: 16 residues. CDR3 loop: CATSDLRTGFAGELFF. The CDR3 DNA reads TGTGCCACCAGTGATTTGAGGACGGGGTTCGCCGGGGAGCTGTTTTTT.

The chain links TRBV27 to TRBJ2-7; no clear D gene. Trimming cost V 3 bases and J 4 bases, with 13 bases left between them. The CDR3 spans 14 residues. The germline gives CDR1 MNHEY, CDR2 SMNVEV (reference sequence). CDR3 bases: TGTGCCAGCAGTTTCTCTACCACCCCTTACGAGCAGTACTTC. It codes for CASSFSTTPYEQYF.

Comments on this clone: Other DNA sequences in this sample translate to the same CDR3. The chain uses TRBV30 and TRBJ1-5; D is undetermined. V lost 0 bases to trimming and J lost 0 bases, with 3 bases between them. In germline, CDR1 is GTSNPN, CDR2 SVGIG (reference sequence). The CDR3 extends over 13 amino acids. The CDR3 is CAWSVDSNQPQHF. As DNA, the CDR3 is TGTGCCTGGAGTGTGGATAGCAATCAGCCCCAGCATTTT. Full variable domain (outside the CDR3, taken from reference TRBV30 and TRBJ1-5): SQTIHQWPATLVQPVGSPLSLECTVEGTSNPNLYWYRQAAGRGLQLLFYSVGIGQISSEVPQNLSASRPQDRQFILSSKKLLLSDSGFYLCAWSVDSNQPQHFGDGTRLSIL.

The chain links TRBV11-2 to TRBJ1-6, with TRBD1 matching over 7 bases. The V gene end was trimmed by 1 base and the J gene end by 4 bases; junction bases not matched to a gene: 7. The CDR3 is 17 residues long. Germline CDR1 reads SGHAT; CDR2 reads FQNNGV. CDR3 amino acids: CASSLVPPGQYNSPLHF. CDR3 DNA: TGTGCCAGCAGCTTAGTTCCCCCGGGACAGTATAATTCACCCCTCCACTTT.

The chain uses TRBV15 and TRBJ1-2; tentatively, D is TRBD1 (5 bases). The CDR3 is 15 amino acids. Trimming shortened V by 0 bases and J by 4 bases, and 12 bases separated the two germline ends. The germline V gene encodes CDR1 LNHNV and CDR2 YYDKDF (reference sequence). As DNA, the CDR3 is TGTGCCACCAGCAGAGATCGGAGGCAGGGCTATGGCTACACCTTC. This encodes CATSRDRRQGYGYTF.

The V gene is TRBV9, the J gene TRBJ1-6, with TRBD1 matching 7 bases. V was pared by 3 bases and J by 5 bases, with 5 bases of the junction left unmatched. This CDR3 is 15 amino acids long. Germline V gives CDR1 SGDLS, CDR2 YYNGEE. Here the CDR3 reads CASSAGTADNSPLHF. The CDR3, as DNA: TGTGCCAGCAGCGCCGGGACAGCTGATAATTCACCCCTCCACTTT.

Only one count was recorded for this clone. The chain is built from TRBV6-6 and TRBJ1-2; weak D call: TRBD1 (5 bases). CDR3 length equals 13 residues. V lost 4 bases to trimming and J lost 7 bases, with 13 bases between them. Germline loops: CDR1 MNHNY, CDR2 SVGAGI (reference sequence). CDR3: CASSLAGIRGYTF. In DNA, the CDR3 is TGTGCCAGCAGTTTGGCAGGGATCCGTGGCTACACCTTC.

The rearrangement joins TRBV11-2 to TRBJ2-1, with D possibly matching TRBD1 (6 bases). The germline gives CDR1 SGHAT, CDR2 FQNNGV. Trimming took 1 base from V and 9 from J, leaving 13 bases between them. The CDR3 spans 14 residues. For the CDR3, the DNA is TGTGCCAGCAGCTTAGTCTCAGGGGTCCCTGAGCAGTTCTTC. Amino acid sequence: CASSLVSGVPEQFF.

The genes are TRBV4-1 and TRBJ2-3; 7 bases match TRBD1. Germline V gene data show CDR1 as MGHRA and CDR2 as YSYEKL. This CDR3 has 14 residues. V was pared by 4 bases and J by 1 base, with 2 bases of the junction left unmatched. CDR3 nucleotide sequence: TGCGCCAGCAGCCGAGGACAGGGCACAGATACGCAGTATTTT. It yields the protein CASSRGQGTDTQYF.

V is TRBV5-1 and J is TRBJ1-1; 8 bases agree with TRBD1. CDR1 SGHRS and CDR2 YFSETQ come from the germline V gene. The CDR3 length is 16 residues. V was clipped by 1 base and J by 0 bases; unmatched bases: 5. Here the CDR3 reads CASSLQHRGMNTEAFF. The CDR3 nucleotides read TGCGCCAGCAGCTTGCAGCACAGGGGGATGAACACTGAAGCTTTCTTT.

V is TRBV5-5 and J is TRBJ1-5; D unresolved. V was cut by 4 bases and J by 9 bases, with 14 bases left in between. CDR3 length: 13 amino acids. Germline loops: CDR1 SGHKS, CDR2 YYEKEE (reference sequence). The CDR3 protein is CASSPDGVGPQHF. In nucleotides, the CDR3 is TGTGCCAGCAGCCCGGACGGGGTGGGGCCCCAGCATTTT.

The chain links TRBV6-5 to TRBJ1-2; tentatively, D is TRBD1 (6 bases). V was pared by 0 bases and J by 8 bases, with 16 bases between. The CDR3 has 15 amino acids. Germline V gene sequence: CDR1 MNHEY, CDR2 SVGAGI. For the CDR3, the DNA is TGTGCCAGCAGTTACTCTTACAGGGTCCGTGCGGGCTACACCTTC. Translating it yields CASSYSYRVRAGYTF.

This clone came up once. V usage is TRBV6-5 and J usage is TRBJ1-4; possible D gene TRBD1, 6 bases. CDR1 MNHEY and CDR2 SVGAGI come from the germline V gene. Trimming stripped 4 bases from V and 14 bases from J, with 8 bases between. The CDR3 runs to 10 residues. The DNA for the CDR3 is TGTGCCAGCAGTTCGGACAGCCTGTTTTTT. It specifies CASSSDSLFF.

The count of this clone is one. This chain links TRBV5-5 with TRBJ2-7; no definite D call. The germline V gene has CDR1 SGHKS and CDR2 YYEKEE (reference sequence). Between the trimmed V and J ends, which lost 4 bases and 2 bases, there was a span of 16 bases. This CDR3 region has 15 residues. The DNA for the CDR3 is TGTGCCAGCAGCAAATCGGGCCGCCTGGCCTACGAGCAGTACTTC. Translated, it gives CASSKSGRLAYEQYF. Combining the CDR3 with reference TRBV5-5 and TRBJ2-7 gives the whole variable domain DAGVTQSPTHLIKTRGQQVTLRCSPISGHKSVSWYQQVLGQGPQFIFQYYEKEERGRGNFPDRFSARQFPNYSSELNVNALLLGDSALYLCASSKSGRLAYEQYFGPGTRLTVT.

This chain joins TRBV5-1 and TRBJ1-4; D is unresolved. The germline V gene has CDR1 SGHRS and CDR2 YFSETQ. This CDR3 comprises 16 residues. V lost 3 bases, J lost 5 bases, and 17 bases lay in between. Here the CDR3 reads CASSSQHGTENEKLFF. The CDR3 DNA sequence: TGCGCCAGCAGCTCCCAACACGGAACAGAGAATGAAAAACTGTTTTTT.